This TCR beta chain was recovered during a study of T cells in Graves' hyperthyroidism and ophthalmopathy. General study points: A model of 13 V-J features distinguished ophthalmopathy from stable hyperthyroidism. Clonotypes that were expanded in thyroid above 0.001 mostly appeared in blood too.

Germline CDR1 is SGHTA and CDR2 is FQGNSA. J lost 4 bases, V lost 5 bases, and 7 bases had no gene match. CDR3 size: 14 residues. Diagnoses rested on clinical symptoms, serum thyroxine and TRAb, thyroid ultrasound and orbital computed tomography. Using 10 ml of fresh peripheral blood, PBMCs were prepared. Regions amplified from RNA transcripts were the TCR beta CDR3 regions. In the first-round RT-PCR of the TCR CDR3, the HTBI primer set was used. TCRdb ran MiXCR on the multiplex PCR reads and lists one entry per CDR3 protein. Among a few hundred thousand distinct CDR3 sequences listed, less than 15% were seen once. This clonotype was recorded a few times. No antigen is known for it.

This receptor was identified in a woman between 40 and 50 years old with Graves' hyperthyroidism. Sample: blood. The chain joins TRBV7-2 to TRBJ2-7, with 8 bases lining up with TRBD2. CDR3 amino acids: CASSTPGLGYEQYF. The CDR3 coding sequence is TGTGCCAGCAGCACCCCGGGACTAGGGTACGAGCAGTACTTC.